This T cell receptor (beta chain) emerged from a study of T-cell memory formation after mild COVID-19. TCRdb recomputed calls from the 5' RACE reads with MiXCR, one row per CDR3 protein. This table has under 650,000 distinct CDR3 sequences, roughly 17% appearing once. V dropped 3 bases and J dropped 4; count of bases not matched to a gene: 6. The germline gives CDR1 KGHSH, CDR2 LQKENI. The CDR3 has 18 residues. This chain uses TRBV18 with TRBJ2-1; 16 positions match TRBD2. Source material: PBMCs or a T cell subset sorted from them (not recorded which). The sequence came from an adult woman who had mild COVID-19 (a few samples of this study predate the infection). Cell type and time point are not known. The CDR3 reads CASSPQGTSGRGYNEQFF. The CDR3 region has the DNA TGTGCCAGCTCACCCCAAGGGACTAGCGGGAGGGGATACAATGAGCAGTTCTTC.